A selection of T cell receptor beta chains follows, all from one sample in a study of blood T cell repertoires in COVID-19. Measured with immunoSEQ multiplex PCR; TCRdb has only the in-frame clones, and not every one. The sample has 10,000 or so clones; roughly 82% are singletons. The sequenced material came from peripheral blood. The receptors come from a human donor in a cohort sampled during active COVID-19. CDR3s include the opening cysteine and the closing phenylalanine or tryptophan. The D gene is left open where the match is weak. The size entry is marked missing in some rows and otherwise reads once, few, many or a size class.

size,D,V,J,CDR3,DNA
few,TRBD2,TRBV7-3,TRBJ2-1,CASSLSGGVNEQFF,TGTGCCAGCAGCCTTAGCGGGGGGGTCAATGAGCAGTTCTTC
NA,TRBD1,TRBV12-3/TRBV12-4,TRBJ2-7,CASSYRGLNEQYF,TGTGCCAGCAGTTACAGGGGGCTGAACGAGCAGTACTTC
NA,NA,TRBV5-4,TRBJ1-1,CASSQGVMNTEAFF,TGTGCCAGCAGCCAAGGGGTAATGAACACTGAAGCTTTCTTT
NA,TRBD1,TRBV7-2,TRBJ1-2,CASSPRTGNGGYTF,TGTGCCAGCAGCCCAAGGACAGGGAACGGTGGCTACACCTTC
NA,TRBD2,TRBV14,TRBJ2-7,CASSPILAGHYEQYF,TGTGCCAGCAGCCCGATACTAGCGGGGCATTACGAGCAGTACTTC
NA,TRBD1,TRBV4-1,TRBJ2-7,CASSLEWDRGYEQYF,TGCGCCAGCAGCCTGGAGTGGGACAGGGGCTACGAGCAGTACTTC
NA,TRBD2,TRBV5-8,TRBJ2-2,CASSLELAGGHTGELFF,TGTGCCAGCAGCTTGGAACTAGCGGGGGGTCACACCGGGGAGCTGTTTTTT
NA,TRBD1,TRBV11-2,TRBJ2-1,CASSLGPRTGEEQFF,TGTGCCAGCAGCTTAGGGCCGAGGACAGGGGAAGAGCAGTTCTTC
NA,NA,TRBV19,TRBJ2-1,CASSMGTPYNEQFF,TGTGCCAGTAGTATGGGGACTCCCTACAATGAGCAGTTCTTC
NA,TRBD1,TRBV4-1,TRBJ2-7,CASSQDLRGGPSFSYEQYF,TGCGCCAGCAGCCAAGATCTTCGAGGGGGCCCTTCATTCTCCTACGAGCAGTACTTC
NA,TRBD2,TRBV18,TRBJ2-3,CASSPTSGGPRDTQYF,TGTGCCAGCTCACCGACTAGCGGGGGGCCTAGGGATACGCAGTATTTT
NA,NA,TRBV18,TRBJ1-5,CASSQQGGAQPQHF,TGTGCCAGCTCCCAGCAGGGAGGAGCCCAGCCCCAGCATTTT
NA,TRBD2,TRBV14,TRBJ2-1,CASSPGGSGGVREQFF,TGTGCCAGCAGCCCAGGAGGTAGCGGGGGGGTCCGGGAGCAGTTCTTC
NA,NA,TRBV7-3,TRBJ2-5,CASSRLNQETQYF,TGTGCCAGCAGCCGACTAAATCAAGAGACCCAGTACTTC
NA,NA,TRBV7-2,TRBJ1-2,CASSFGTLRDYGYTF,TGTGCCAGCAGCTTCGGGACTCTACGCGACTATGGCTACACCTTC
NA,NA,TRBV28,TRBJ1-6,CASSYSWGRSSYNSPLHF,TGTGCCAGCAGTTACTCCTGGGGCAGGAGCTCCTATAATTCACCCCTCCACTTT
NA,TRBD1,TRBV5-1,TRBJ2-5,CASSQQGGETQYF,TGCGCCAGCAGCCAACAGGGGGGCGAGACCCAGTACTTC
once,TRBD2,TRBV6-5,TRBJ2-1,CASRSGTSLNEQFF,TGTGCCAGCAGGAGCGGGACTAGCTTGAATGAGCAGTTCTTC
NA,NA,TRBV4-1,TRBJ2-3,CASSQVRDTQYF,TGCGCCAGCAGCCAAGTACGGGATACGCAGTATTTT
NA,TRBD1,TRBV2,TRBJ1-5,CASRGTGPDQPQHF,TGTGCCAGCAGGGGGACAGGGCCCGATCAGCCCCAGCATTTT
NA,TRBD1,TRBV30,TRBJ1-2,CAWSGQGYYGYTF,TGTGCCTGGAGTGGACAGGGATACTATGGCTACACCTTC
NA,TRBD2,TRBV4-1,TRBJ2-1,CASSQERGGYNEQFF,TGCGCCAGCAGCCAAGAGCGGGGGGGCTACAATGAGCAGTTCTTC
few,TRBD1,TRBV7-2,TRBJ2-5,CASSLDRGLSKTQYF,TGTGCCAGCAGCCTGGACAGGGGGCTCTCGAAGACCCAGTACTTC
NA,TRBD1,TRBV5-4,TRBJ2-7,CASSLQGYEQYF,TGTGCCAGCAGCCTACAGGGGTACGAGCAGTACTTC
NA,NA,TRBV14,TRBJ1-1,CASSQGAIRTEAFF,TGTGCCAGCAGCCAAGGGGCAATTCGCACTGAAGCTTTCTTT
NA,NA,TRBV7-2,TRBJ2-7,CASSTYRVEQYF,TGTGCCAGCAGCACATACAGGGTTGAGCAGTACTTC
NA,NA,TRBV10-3,TRBJ1-1,CAISDTSTEAFF,TGTGCCATCAGTGACACTTCCACTGAAGCTTTCTTT
few,NA,TRBV6-5,TRBJ2-2,CASSFDVRRTGELFF,TGTGCCAGCAGTTTCGACGTCAGGAGGACCGGGGAGCTGTTTTTT
NA,NA,TRBV6-2/TRBV6-3,TRBJ2-6,CASSYRGTANVLTF,TGTGCCAGCAGTTATCGGGGAACGGCCAACGTCCTGACTTTC
NA,NA,TRBV5-4,TRBJ2-2,CASRKDKSTGELFF,TGTGCCAGCAGGAAGGACAAATCCACCGGGGAGCTGTTTTTT
NA,TRBD1,TRBV30,TRBJ2-7,CAWSVAGGAEQYF,TGTGCCTGGAGTGTTGCAGGGGGCGCAGAACAGTACTTC
NA,NA,TRBV6-5,TRBJ2-4,CASSSGQLKNIQYF,TGTGCCAGCAGTTCGGGACAACTGAAAAACATTCAGTACTTC
NA,NA,TRBV18,TRBJ2-1,CASSPSDNEQFF,TGTGCCAGCTCACCCAGTGACAATGAGCAGTTCTTC
NA,TRBD1,TRBV13,TRBJ1-2,CASSGRQGADGYTF,TGTGCCAGCAGCGGTAGACAGGGGGCTGATGGCTACACCTTC
NA,NA,TRBV6-2/TRBV6-3,TRBJ1-1,CASSYSKDRAFF,TGTGCCAGCAGTTACTCGAAAGATCGGGCTTTCTTT
NA,NA,TRBV6-2/TRBV6-3,TRBJ1-2,CASSYRSGFGYTF,TGTGCCAGCAGTTACAGATCCGGGTTTGGCTACACCTTC
once,TRBD1,TRBV18,TRBJ1-2,CASSPYRGTGGEGYTF,TGTGCCAGCTCACCATATCGCGGTACAGGGGGTGAAGGCTACACCTTC
NA,TRBD1,TRBV19,TRBJ1-4,CASSIVRTGAEKLFF,TGTGCCAGTAGTATAGTACGGACAGGGGCTGAAAAACTGTTTTTT
few,NA,TRBV6-2/TRBV6-3,TRBJ1-5,CASSSLGGKNQPQHF,TGTGCCAGCAGTAGCTTGGGGGGAAAGAATCAGCCCCAGCATTTT
NA,TRBD1,TRBV6-2/TRBV6-3,TRBJ1-5,CASSYNRKDRGHQPQHF,TGTGCCAGCAGTTACAACCGAAAGGACAGGGGGCATCAGCCCCAGCATTTT
NA,TRBD1,TRBV6-1,TRBJ2-7,CASSEGTGGFYEQYF,TGTGCCAGCAGTGAAGGGACAGGCGGATTCTACGAGCAGTACTTC
NA,NA,TRBV5-1,TRBJ1-4,CASSIDRNEKLFF,TGCGCCAGCAGCATCGACAGAAATGAAAAACTGTTTTTT
NA,TRBD2,TRBV13,TRBJ2-1,CASSPSWLAGILYNEQFF,TGTGCCAGCAGCCCCAGCTGGCTAGCGGGGATCCTCTACAATGAGCAGTTCTTC
NA,NA,TRBV2,TRBJ1-1,CAGMVGGTEAFF,TGTGCCGGAATGGTGGGGGGTACTGAAGCTTTCTTT
once,NA,TRBV7-9,TRBJ2-1,CASSATGTSYNEQFF,TGTGCCAGCAGCGCTACCGGGACATCTTACAATGAGCAGTTCTTC
NA,NA,TRBV28,TRBJ1-2,CASSLSHGYTF,TGTGCCAGCAGTTTATCTCATGGCTACACCTTC
NA,NA,TRBV15,TRBJ2-5,CATSRTWGQETQYF,TGTGCCACCAGTAGGACTTGGGGCCAAGAGACCCAGTACTTC